This T cell receptor beta chain came from a study of CD8+CD57+ T cells in acquired aplastic anemia. This CDR3 region has 15 residues. The germline CDR1 and CDR2 sequences are SGHRS and YFSETQ. V was clipped by 0 bases and J by 1 base, with 8 bases between them. CDR3 and TCR beta VDJ profiling relied on genomic DNA as the template. TCRdb fed the reads into MiXCR, producing one record per CDR3 protein. The sample yields about 270,000 distinct CDR3 sequences, 45% to 70% seen once. The sample comprised sorted CD4+, CD8+, or CD8+CD57+ T cells (not recorded which) from PBMCs. The receptor was derived from a human donor with severe aplastic anemia or a healthy control (not recorded which). The rearrangement links TRBV5-1 to TRBJ2-1; D gene unclear. The CDR3 sequence is CASSLVVGSYNEQFF. CDR3 nucleotides: TGCGCCAGCAGCTTGGTTGTGGGTTCCTACAATGAGCAGTTCTTC.